Below, 15 T cell receptor beta chains from the same sample are listed, as sequenced in a study of CD8 T cells in ankylosing spondylitis. Each CDR3 protein is one row after TCRdb ran MiXCR on the 5' RACE reads. Of approximately 340,000 distinct CDR3 sequences in the sample, roughly 14% are singletons; the top ten hold about 1%. Sequenced input: blood, either unsorted or a sorted T cell fraction (not recorded which). These receptors were taken from a male donor with ankylosing spondylitis or in good health (not recorded which).

The chain employs TRBV20-1 and TRBJ2-1; 11 nucleotides align to TRBD2. V was clipped by 3 bases and J by 7 bases; unmatched bases: 14. Germline V gene lookup returns CDR1 DFQATT and CDR2 SNEGSKA (reference sequence). The CDR3 runs to 17 residues. This CDR3 is CSASTLTTSGRSNEQFF. CDR3 DNA: TGCAGTGCTAGCACCTTGACCACTAGCGGGAGAAGTAATGAGCAGTTCTTC.

The table lists this clonotype with a few counts. The chain couples TRBV12-3 or TRBV12-4 to TRBJ2-7; maybe TRBD2 (5 bases). V gave up 5 bases and J gave up 1 base, with 21 bases separating them. CDR3 length equals 17 residues. The CDR3 nucleotides are TGTGCCAGCAGTCCTCGTCGAGGGAGTGGGAGTTCCTACGAGCAGTACTTC. Its translation: CASSPRRGSGSSYEQYF.

There are a few counts of this clonotype. The chain combines TRBV21-1 with TRBJ2-2. TRBV21-1 is deemed a pseudogene. This CDR3 contains 11 residues. This CDR3 reads CASSRGGELFF. Here the CDR3 DNA reads TGTGCCAGCAGCAGGGGCGGGGAGCTGTTTTTT.

This clonotype was detected a few times. This sequence joins TRBV20-1 and TRBJ1-1, with 7 bases identical to TRBD1. The ends lost 4 bases at V and 2 bases at J; junction bases unmatched: 4. This CDR3 is 13 amino acids long. Per the germline V gene, CDR1 is DFQATT and CDR2 is SNEGSKA (reference sequence). The CDR3 bases are TGCAGTGCTATCAACAGGGGAAACACTGAAGCTTTCTTT. Amino acid sequence: CSAINRGNTEAFF.

V gene TRBV5-1 combines with J gene TRBJ2-7; TRBD1 might be the D (5 bases). Germline V gene lookup returns CDR1 SGHRS and CDR2 YFSETQ. V dropped 0 bases and J dropped 7 bases, with 8 bases sitting between them. The CDR3 is 12 amino acids. DNA of the CDR3: TGCGCCAGCAGCTTGGGACAGATGGAGCAGTACTTC. This translates into CASSLGQMEQYF.

The gene calls are TRBV4-1 and TRBJ2-7; 10 nucleotides line up with TRBD2. Germline CDR1 MGHRA, CDR2 YSYEKL. This CDR3 comprises 15 residues. V shed 7 bases and J 3 bases; nucleotides not matched to a gene: 9. DNA of the CDR3: TGCGCCAGCACCCAGGAAGTAGCGGGAGGCTACGAGCAGTACTTC. Its protein product is CASTQEVAGGYEQYF.

V usage is TRBV7-2 and J usage is TRBJ1-2, with no clear D. The length of the CDR3 is 11 residues. The V gene lost 3 bases and the J gene lost 7 bases, with 6 bases spanning the gap. Germline CDR1 reads SGHTA; CDR2 reads FQGNSA. The CDR3, as DNA: TGTGCCAGCAGCTTCCCGGGTGGCTACACCTTC. It encodes CASSFPGGYTF.

In this sample, this clonotype turned up many times. The chain joins TRBV4-2 to TRBJ2-1; D possibly corresponds to TRBD1 (5 bases). Germline CDR1 reads LGHNA; CDR2 reads YNFKEQ. Trimming stripped 1 base from V and 5 bases from J, with 12 bases between. This CDR3 is built from 15 residues. In nucleotides, the CDR3 is TGTGCCAGCAGCCAAGTAGGACAAGCGAACAATGAGCAGTTCTTC. Translation gives CASSQVGQANNEQFF.

This clonotype was picked up a small number of times. The rearrangement uses TRBV16 and TRBJ2-1, with D perhaps TRBD1 or TRBD2 (6 bases each). Germline V gives CDR1 KGHSY, CDR2 FQNENV. With 3 bases removed from V and 6 bases from J, the gap between germline ends came to 12 bases. This CDR3 is built from 14 residues. CDR3 in amino acids: CASSHSGGGNEQFF. CDR3 DNA sequence: TGTGCCAGCAGCCACTCCGGAGGGGGCAATGAGCAGTTCTTC.

V gene TRBV6-1 combines with J gene TRBJ2-3, with TRBD1 matching over 7 bases. CDR3 length: 17 residues. After removal of 6 bases from V and 6 bases from J, the junction contained 18 bases not matched to a gene. The germline CDR1 and CDR2 sequences are MNHNS and SASEGT. The CDR3 protein is CASSPRQGSPIVDTQYF. The CDR3 DNA follows: TGTGCCAGCAGCCCTAGACAGGGATCGCCGATTGTGGATACGCAGTATTTT.

In this sample, this clonotype turned up many times. The chain links TRBV6-1 to TRBJ1-2; 9 positions match TRBD1. CDR1 and CDR2 from the germline V gene are MNHNS and SASEGT. After removal of 6 bases from V and 6 bases from J, the junction contained 11 bases not matched to a gene. The CDR3 extends over 15 amino acids. This CDR3 is CASRDRDRDLHGYTF. CDR3 in DNA: TGTGCCAGCAGAGACCGGGACAGGGACCTCCATGGCTACACCTTC.

The chain recombines TRBV6-1 with TRBJ1-1; 8 bases fit TRBD1. Unmatched junction bases numbered 6, after V lost 6 bases and J lost 0 bases. The germline V gene encodes CDR1 MNHNS and CDR2 SASEGT. CDR3 length equals 15 residues. Here the CDR3 DNA reads TGTGCCAGCAGCGCGACAGGGGCCCTGAACACTGAAGCTTTCTTT. The encoded protein is CASSATGALNTEAFF.

This clonotype was detected a few times. This rearrangement joins TRBV10-3 to TRBJ1-1; D might be TRBD1 (5 bases). Between the trimmed V and J ends, which lost 0 bases and 1 base, there was a span of 9 bases. The CDR3 is 15 residues long. Germline CDR1 and CDR2: ENHRY and SYGVKD. The CDR3 nucleotides are TGTGCCATCAGTGAGTCAAGACAGACGAACACTGAAGCTTTCTTT. Translating it yields CAISESRQTNTEAFF.

V is TRBV6-5 and J is TRBJ2-4; perhaps TRBD1 as D (6 bases). V was trimmed by 8 bases and J by 0 bases, leaving 14 bases between them. The CDR3 covers 15 residues. In germline, CDR1 is MNHEY, CDR2 SVGAGI. The CDR3 loop reads CASVTGTGAKNIQYF. The CDR3 coding sequence is TGTGCCAGCGTTACAGGGACGGGAGCCAAAAACATTCAGTACTTC.

This clonotype has more than one count but fewer than ten. The genes are TRBV6-1 and TRBJ2-1; 9 bases map to TRBD2. Germline CDR1 is MNHNS and CDR2 is SASEGT. CDR3 size: 15 residues. Germline trimming cut 6 bases from V and 4 bases from J; bases unmatched to any gene: 7. The CDR3 loop is CASREGLAGYNEQFF. As DNA, the CDR3 is TGTGCCAGCAGGGAGGGGCTAGCGGGATACAATGAGCAGTTCTTC.